This TCR beta chain was observed in a study of cytomegalovirus exposure and HLA in healthy donors. Germline V gene lookup returns CDR1 MDHEN and CDR2 SYDVKM. V was pared by 6 bases and J by 4 bases, with 5 bases of the junction left unmatched. The length of the CDR3 is 13 residues. To note about this clone: What it binds is not known.

General study findings and limits: TCR beta chain V- and J-gene trimming was linked, in a later analysis, to a missense variant in DCLRE1C.

The PCR employed 60 Vbeta primers together with 13 Jbeta primers. Clones were sequenced by immunoSEQ multiplex PCR, and TCRdb holds only the in-frame ones, with some missing. This sample has roughly 150,000 clones, with around 75% found just once. This clonotype originated in a man aged 55 to 69 in good health and CMV-seronegative. The specimen was PBMCs. The gene calls are TRBV28 and TRBJ2-7; 8 bases align to TRBD2. CDR3 loop: CASSPGGAYEQYF. CDR3 bases: TGTGCCAGCAGCCCCGGGGGGGCTTACGAGCAGTACTTC.